This paragraph covers one T cell receptor beta chain sequence. The sample originates from a study of graft-versus-host responses after intestinal transplantation. CDR3 length: 17 residues. Germline assignment: CDR1 GTSNPN and CDR2 SVGIG (reference sequence). The junction had 13 bases not matched to a gene; V was cut back by 2 bases and J by 7 bases. Once graft tissue had been processed, intraepithelial and lamina propria lymphocytes were released. Profiled with immunoSEQ multiplex PCR; TCRdb holds only in-frame clones, not every one. The profile shows a few thousand clones, around three quarters of them singletons.

This sequence originates from a human patient who received an intestinal transplant, so some T cells may come from the graft donor. V usage is TRBV30 and J usage is TRBJ1-6, with 8 bases that match TRBD1. The sample in question was ileum tissue, obtained 254 days after intestinal transplant. This CDR3 reads CAWSPYSGTGRNSPLHF. In DNA form, the CDR3 reads TGTGCCTGGAGTCCTTACTCCGGGACAGGAAGAAATTCACCCCTCCACTTT.